This T cell receptor beta chain came from a study of blood T cell repertoires in COVID-19. As for the study in general: The United States, Italy and Spain were the sources of the acute and convalescent COVID-19 samples.

This CDR3 has 16 amino acids. Per germline, CDR1 LGHNA and CDR2 YSLEER. Trimming took off 1 base at V and 0 bases at J, with 13 bases between the two ends. Here immunoSEQ multiplex PCR was the method, and the copy in TCRdb shows in-frame clones only, minus some. The table has over 100,000 clones, approximately 81% seen once. Specimen: peripheral blood. V gene TRBV4-3 combines with J gene TRBJ2-7; D may be TRBD2 (7 bases). This receptor was taken from a man in his forties with acute or convalescent COVID-19. Here the CDR3 reads CASSQVVGGHSYEQYF. CDR3 nucleotides: TGCGCCAGCAGCCAAGTTGTCGGGGGGCACTCCTACGAGCAGTACTTC.